The rows below give T cell receptor beta chains drawn from one sample of a study of T cell changes during pregnancy in multiple sclerosis. Libraries were prepared by immunoSEQ multiplex PCR; TCRdb keeps only in-frame clonotypes and omits some of them. The table lists 25,000 to 30,000 clones, 85% to 95% of them singletons, with 0.65% to 0.9% in the top ten. This specimen was CD4+ T cells from peripheral blood mononuclear cells, taken in the first trimester of pregnancy. These TCRs come from a female donor with multiple sclerosis, enrolled in a pregnancy study. CDR3s leave out the opening cysteine and the closing phenylalanine or tryptophan. The order of the fields is J gene, clone size, V gene, CDR3 protein. A clone size is listed for some rows: how often the clone was seen (once, few, many), or a class if it is expanded.

J: TRBJ1-1; size: .; V: TRBV28; CDR3: ASSPILQGIFVMNTEAF
J: TRBJ2-1; size: .; V: TRBV10-1; CDR3: ASSESVGGLSGQF
J: TRBJ1-2; size: .; V: TRBV10-2; CDR3: ASGPIPNYGYT
J: TRBJ2-5; size: .; V: TRBV14; CDR3: ASSQGFRGTRVETQY
J: TRBJ1-2; size: .; V: TRBV7-9; CDR3: ASSPGTVEVDGYT
J: TRBJ1-2; size: .; V: TRBV4-2; CDR3: ASSQDRRGPLGSNYGYT
J: TRBJ2-7; size: .; V: TRBV10-1; CDR3: ASSESPLKARTYEQY
J: TRBJ1-2; size: .; V: TRBV9; CDR3: ASSVDRNYGYT
J: TRBJ2-3; size: .; V: TRBV28; CDR3: AARDSFYHTQY
J: TRBJ2-5; size: .; V: TRBV12-5; CDR3: ASGLVQGTSGGEETQY
J: TRBJ2-7; size: .; V: TRBV7-2; CDR3: ASSQGVQQY
J: TRBJ1-2; size: .; V: TRBV4-3; CDR3: ASSRRARGRDYGYT
J: TRBJ1-2; size: .; V: TRBV4-1; CDR3: ASSLGPGGNYGYT
J: TRBJ1-4; size: .; V: TRBV7-2; CDR3: ASSLEVTSEELF
J: TRBJ2-5; size: .; V: TRBV5-1; CDR3: ASSLVASGDQY
J: TRBJ2-3; size: few; V: TRBV10-3; CDR3: AISEGLAGSTDTQY
J: TRBJ2-1; size: .; V: TRBV6-6; CDR3: ASNDPGSNSYNEQF
J: TRBJ1-5; size: .; V: TRBV18; CDR3: ASSPERGNSNQPQH
J: TRBJ2-4; size: .; V: TRBV5-6; CDR3: ASSLGRFLAIQY
J: TRBJ2-2; size: .; V: TRBV6-4; CDR3: ASSERQGNTGELF
J: TRBJ1-2; size: .; V: TRBV28; CDR3: ASSSGTLPYGYT
J: TRBJ2-5; size: .; V: TRBV15; CDR3: ATSRLRGSQETQY
J: TRBJ1-3; size: .; V: TRBV6-5; CDR3: ASRGHGGDGNTIY
J: TRBJ1-2; size: .; V: TRBV6-1; CDR3: ASSPLRGVYGYT
J: TRBJ2-5; size: .; V: TRBV7-2; CDR3: ASSFNRGIETQY
J: TRBJ1-1; size: .; V: TRBV9; CDR3: ASSVVREDTEAF
J: TRBJ2-3; size: .; V: TRBV5-1; CDR3: ASSSQAGITDTQY
J: TRBJ1-5; size: .; V: TRBV19; CDR3: AGGELGNQPQH
J: TRBJ1-5; size: .; V: TRBV7-3; CDR3: ASSQGYNQPQH
J: TRBJ2-2; size: .; V: TRBV18; CDR3: ASSPNQGATGELF
J: TRBJ1-4; size: .; V: TRBV6-1; CDR3: ASSEVGTAYTNEKLF
J: TRBJ2-7; size: .; V: TRBV6-1; CDR3: ASNRERSYEQY
J: TRBJ2-3; size: few; V: TRBV28; CDR3: ASSAEPTSGAEYTQY
J: TRBJ1-6; size: .; V: TRBV4-1; CDR3: ASSQDRSPYSPLH
J: TRBJ2-4; size: .; V: TRBV11-2; CDR3: ASSLESGGRNIQY
J: TRBJ2-2; size: .; V: TRBV7-2; CDR3: ASSLTRLLNTGELF
J: TRBJ2-7; size: few; V: TRBV5-6; CDR3: ASSFSPVAYEQY
J: TRBJ1-1; size: .; V: TRBV6-5; CDR3: ASSYGGQGYTEAF
J: TRBJ2-1; size: .; V: TRBV5-1; CDR3: ASTSGGPSYNEQF
J: TRBJ1-4; size: .; V: TRBV5-8; CDR3: ASSLFPGNNEKLF
J: TRBJ1-6; size: once; V: TRBV2; CDR3: ASIYQGKDSPLH
J: TRBJ2-3; size: .; V: TRBV5-1; CDR3: ASSLQASTDTQY
J: TRBJ1-6; size: once; V: TRBV7-2; CDR3: ASSLGLRRSGSPLH
J: TRBJ2-3; size: .; V: TRBV7-6; CDR3: ASSLAFPPGGATQY
J: TRBJ1-6; size: .; V: TRBV30; CDR3: AWSVLESPLH